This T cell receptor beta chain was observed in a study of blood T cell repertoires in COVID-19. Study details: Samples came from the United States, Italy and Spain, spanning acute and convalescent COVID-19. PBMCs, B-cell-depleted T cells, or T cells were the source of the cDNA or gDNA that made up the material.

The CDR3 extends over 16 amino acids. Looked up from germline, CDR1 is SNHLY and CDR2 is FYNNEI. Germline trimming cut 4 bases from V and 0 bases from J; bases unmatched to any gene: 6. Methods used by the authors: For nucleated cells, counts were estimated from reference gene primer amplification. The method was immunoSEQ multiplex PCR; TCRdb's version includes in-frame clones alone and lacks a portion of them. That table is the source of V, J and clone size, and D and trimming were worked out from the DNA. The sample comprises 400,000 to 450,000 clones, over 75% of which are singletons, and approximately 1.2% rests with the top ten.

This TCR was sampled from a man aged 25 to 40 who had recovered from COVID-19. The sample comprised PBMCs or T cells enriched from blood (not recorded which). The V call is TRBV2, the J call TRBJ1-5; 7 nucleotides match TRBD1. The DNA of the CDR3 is TGTGCCAGCAGTGCCCAGGGGGGATATAGCAATCAGCCCCAGCATTTT. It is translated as CASSAQGGYSNQPQHF.